The entry that follows covers one T cell receptor beta chain sequence. Donors comprised healthy HIV-negative adults lacking recent acute infections or vaccinations. Germline CDR1 reads SGHTA; CDR2 reads FQGTGA. CDR3 length equals 15 residues. V was clipped by 6 bases and J by 7 bases; unmatched bases: 7. This record belongs to a study of shared clonotypes between healthy human individuals. The run depth of the assay was deep. Only in-frame clones appear in the TCRdb table, and some are missing; sequencing was by immunoSEQ multiplex PCR. In the table there are millions of clones, approximately 92% of which are singletons.

Sequenced input: naive CD4+ T cells sorted from blood. Described subset: CD45RA+ positively selected. This receptor was obtained from a man aged 18 to 29 in good health. This sequence joins TRBV7-3 and TRBJ1-6; TRBD1 agrees at 9 bases. CDR3 sequence (DNA): TGTGCCAGCAGTCTTTTGGGGACAGGGAATTCACCCCTCCACTTT. It yields the protein CASSLLGTGNSPLHF.